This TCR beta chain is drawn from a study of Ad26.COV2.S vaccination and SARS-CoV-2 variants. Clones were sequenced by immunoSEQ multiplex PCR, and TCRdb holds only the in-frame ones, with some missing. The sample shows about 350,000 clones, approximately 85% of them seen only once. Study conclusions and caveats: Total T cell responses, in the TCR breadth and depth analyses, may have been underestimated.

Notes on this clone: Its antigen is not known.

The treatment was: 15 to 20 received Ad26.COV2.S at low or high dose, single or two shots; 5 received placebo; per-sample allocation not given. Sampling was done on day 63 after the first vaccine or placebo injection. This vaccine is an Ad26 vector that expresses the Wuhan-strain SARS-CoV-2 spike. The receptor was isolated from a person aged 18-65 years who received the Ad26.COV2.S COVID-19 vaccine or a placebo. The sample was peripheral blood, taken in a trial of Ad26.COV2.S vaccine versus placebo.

This CDR3 is CASSGATRGGRSDTQYF. CDR3 DNA: TGTGCCAGCAGTGGTGCCACGCGGGGGGGCCGCTCAGATACGCAGTATTTT. V is TRBV27 and J is TRBJ2-3; 9 nucleotides match TRBD2. Germline lookup yields CDR1 MNHEY and CDR2 SMNVEV (reference sequence). Trimming at V came to 5 bases and at J to 4 bases, leaving 13 bases not matched to a gene. The CDR3 is 17 amino acids.